The source of this T cell receptor beta chain is a study of identical twins. Study outcomes and limitations: Invariant cells of the MAIT and iNKT types might have partly distorted the zero-insertion analyses.

MiXCR, applied by TCRdb to the 5' RACE reads, yields one record per CDR3 protein. The sample has some 790,000 distinct CDR3 sequences, roughly 18% seen once. Turning to this clonotype: As yet, its antigen is unknown.

The CDR3 spans 14 residues. The germline gives CDR1 LGHDT, CDR2 YNNKEL (reference sequence). Trimming stripped 0 bases from V and 2 bases from J, with 8 bases between. The same data also contributed to another study, on T cells expressing NK-cell markers.

The TCR sequence derives from a young woman in good health. Sequenced: PBMCs. J is TRBJ2-7 and V is TRBV3-1; tentatively, D is TRBD1 (5 bases). The CDR3 reads CASSQDQGTYEQYF. DNA of the CDR3: TGTGCCAGCAGCCAAGATCAGGGCACCTACGAGCAGTACTTC.